This TCR beta chain was observed in a study of shared clonotypes between healthy human individuals (TCRdb year 2020). Regarding the complete study: A few men and two women, aged 18 to 49 years, made up the cohort. Different laboratories and diverse techniques were used to prepare libraries and sequence TCR repertoires, to increase sequencing depth and limit assay-specific biases. Between about 0.85 and 8.9 billion PBMCs per donor were obtained by leukapheresis. The study deeply sequenced blood TCR repertoires of five healthy adults to estimate repertoire size and the extent of clonotype sharing between individuals. For each donor, CD4 naive and CD4 memory were each run on three plates, CD8 naive on two plates, and CD8 memory on one plate. Broader findings and caveats from the paper: When a handful of donors were compared, the shared fraction of clonotypes was 5% to 6.5% for naive CD4, less than 4% for naive CD8, roughly 2.3% for memory CD4, and around 0.4% for memory CD8. Pairwise subsampling led to the expectation that sequencing depth would affect the degree of clonotype sharing among donors. Sampling was restricted to blood, and TCR repertoires in tissues likely differ from the TCR repertoires found in blood. Incomplete sequencing was indicated by rarefaction of sorted-subset datasets, despite the large sequencing depth. Compared with non-shared clonotypes, the clonotypes found in all four sorted-subset donors had higher generation probabilities. Larger estimated clonotype richness was generally found for naive subsets than for memory subsets. Because the study included a small number of donors, the genetic and exposure-history diversity represented was limited.

TCR CDR3 regions were amplified from genomic DNA by multiplex PCR using the deep immunoSEQ assay. Extracted genomic DNA from each cell subset was distributed evenly across all wells of several immunoSEQ 96-well plates, and each plate was treated as a replicate. For sorted subsets, each replicate PCR was loaded with approximately 0.2 ug genomic DNA, equivalent to approximately 27,000 T cell genomes. Purified libraries were quantified with a Qubit 3.0 fluorometer, sized on a Bioanalyzer 2100, and re-quantified with the KAPA Library Quantification kit. A separate single-read 150-cycle Illumina NextSeq 550 flow cell was used to sequence each immunoSEQ 96-well plate. The authors' analysis ran thus. Because only junctional sequences without quality scores were contained in the immunoSEQ output, filtering matching that applied to full-length reads could not be performed. To assign V/J genes and CDR3, sequences were annotated against IMGT germline references using PyIR, a Python wrapper for IgBLAST v1.9. Any read was removed if the V/J assignment was weak (E-value above 1e-6), the CDR3 was missing, or the read contained stop codons, out-of-frame junctions, or ambiguous translated residues. V3J clonotypes were defined by identical inferred V gene, J gene, and CDR3 amino acid sequence. The percentage overlap between two repertoires was calculated by dividing the number of shared unique clonotypes by the size of the smaller repertoire. RTK rarefaction, the Chao1 estimator, and Recon v2.1 estimates of unobserved clonotypes were used to assess repertoire richness. OLGA was used to compute generation probabilities for all TCRbeta clonotypes that the gDNA method yielded from several donors. This immuneACCESS table, as held by TCRdb, lists in-frame sequences with V and J called but not all clones. Of the missing ones, under half trace to an unresolved V gene in checked studies; the others have no known cause. The DNA gave D and trimming, while V, J and clone size come from that table. Within this sample are around 720,000 clones, with around 73% of them counted one time only. Around 2% of the sample comes from the top ten.

Donors were healthy HIV-negative adults with no recently reported acute infections or vaccinations. Every donor was a Caucasian adult residing in Nashville, Tennessee, USA. Magnetic negative selection was used to enrich CD4+ T cells, after which naive cells were positively selected on CD45RA and the negative fraction became the memory subset. Blood was collected by leukapheresis, and PBMCs were isolated by Ficoll-Histopaque density gradient centrifugation and then cryopreserved in liquid nitrogen vapor phase. Analytical flow cytometry was used to check the purity and quantity of each magnetically sorted T cell population. Genomic DNA was isolated from each sorted fraction and quantified by UV absorbance on a Nanodrop 2000c. V drops 6 bases and J drops 8 bases, leaving 19 bases in between. The CDR3 holds 14 amino acids from the cysteine to the phenylalanine. The kept DNA is CDR3 alone, 42 bases in frame from the first base. The germline V gene specifies MDHEN as CDR1 and SYDVKM as CDR2.

A word on this clone: Its specific antigen is unknown. There are no base qualities to consult, and no much larger clone falls within one base. The sample has other DNA sequences that encode this CDR3 too.

What was sequenced was memory CD4+ T cells sorted from blood. The meaning of the sample's cell subset or site label: CD45RA-negative fraction. The clonotype originates from a woman aged 30 to 39 in good health. The chain is assembled from TRBV28 and TRBJ1-2, with a tentative D gene TRBD1 over 6 matching bases. The CDR3 sequence is CASRKDDRRFGYTF. The DNA reads as follows: TGTGCCAGCAGGAAAGACGACAGGCGTTTCGGCTACACCTTC.